This T cell receptor (beta chain) was recovered during a study of PD-1 blockade in classical Hodgkin lymphoma (dated by TCRdb to about 2020). Background for the entire study: Nivolumab dosing was 3 mg/kg intravenously every 2 weeks, continuing until either disease progression or unacceptable toxicity. The study used TCR beta sequencing and CyTOF to define a peripheral blood immune signature of response to PD-1 blockade in classical Hodgkin lymphoma. Results and caveats for the whole study, not just this receptor: Trial patients achieving complete response had baseline diversity similar to newly diagnosed patients, whereas partial responders and progressors had significantly lower diversity. Baseline TCR diversity was reported as lower in newly diagnosed patients than in healthy donors, and lower still in relapsed/refractory patients. Lower diversity was seen in patients whose nivolumab began less than 1 year after ASCT, and these patients were left out of later analyses so that immune reconstitution would not confound the results. Only a single clinical trial cohort was studied, and what caused the repertoire differences, possibly disease activity or prior therapy, remained undefined. A significant rise by C4D1 was seen in CD4+ but not CD8+ TCR diversity (p=0.0027 vs p=0.16), with the rise being most apparent in complete responders (p=0.02).

Genomic DNA was extracted with the Qiagen DNeasy kit from unsorted PBMCs and from negatively selected CD4+ and CD8+ fractions. TCR beta CDR3 regions were subjected to amplification by immunoSEQ multiplex PCR with primers that anneal to V and J segments. A synthetic immune receptor repertoire was used to minimize amplification bias, and any remaining bias was removed computationally after sequencing. The authors processed their data as follows. Custom Python scripts were used to quantify repertoire diversity as the Shannon entropy index. The unsorted, CD4+ and CD8+ repertoires were each analyzed separately, with the exception of combined analyses, where CD4+ and CD8+ sequences were merged in silico. A clone counted as expanded when the clone's frequency after treatment rose at least 2-fold relative to C1D1, and clones undetected at baseline were given a pseudocount of 0.5. Singleton clones were defined as clones with 0 or 1 copy at C1D1, and non-singleton clones were defined as clones with 2 or more copies. Clones expanded in unsorted samples were annotated as CD4+, CD8+ or unknown by matching protein sequences in sorted samples from the same patient. Wilcoxon tests were applied to paired samples to test diversity changes from C1D1 to C4D1. TCRdb limited this immuneACCESS table to in-frame rearrangements with V and J called. A share of clones is missing; checked studies link under half to unresolved V genes, and the rest is unexplained. Clonal size and the V and J genes are those of that table, whereas D and trimming came from the DNA. A total of 98,000 or so clones appear in this sample, about 88% of them only once. Together, the top ten hold 15% to 20% of the sample.

What the time point label conveys for this sample: cycle 2 day 1 (C2D1) of nivolumab. All trial patients had relapsed after autologous stem cell transplantation, with cohorts A, B and C differing in prior brentuximab vedotin exposure. The trial cohort comprised roughly 50 patients with relapsed/refractory classical Hodgkin lymphoma whose best overall responses were complete response, partial response or progressive disease. In the multi-cohort phase II CheckMate 205 trial, trial patients received single-agent nivolumab. An independent review committee assessed best overall response using the 2007 International Working Group response criteria. Trial PBMCs were collected immediately before nivolumab initiation (C1D1) and during therapy at cycle 2 day 1 and cycle 4 day 1. Peripheral blood was collected in 8 mL Vacutainer Cell Preparation Tubes, from which PBMCs were isolated by centrifugation and then cryopreserved.

About this clone: It has no known antigen specificity. The sample holds no much larger clone one base away, and base qualities are not on file.

As encoded in the germline V gene (reference sequence), CDR1 is LNHDA while CDR2 is SQIVND. The junction carries 10 bases between V and J, which are trimmed by 4 bases and 1 base respectively. The cysteine opens and the phenylalanine closes a CDR3 of 14 amino acids. Only CDR3 DNA is held: 42 bases, read in frame from base 1. The receptor chain draws on TRBV19 and TRBJ1-1, with the D gene not confidently named. The origin of this receptor is a human donor with classical Hodgkin lymphoma. The sample here was peripheral blood mononuclear cells (PBMCs), taken before the second cycle of nivolumab. The DNA sequence reads TGTGCCAGTAGTACCCGGGTAGGGAACACTGAAGCTTTCTTT. This sequence encodes CASSTRVGNTEAFF.